This TCR beta chain is from a study of blood T cell repertoires in COVID-19. On the study more broadly: Samples representing acute and convalescent COVID-19 were sourced from the United States, Italy and Spain. PBMCs, B-cell-depleted T cells, or T cells were the source of the cDNA or gDNA that made up the material.

In the study's own analysis: For nucleated cells, counts were estimated from reference gene primer amplification. TCRdb's copy holds only in-frame clones and misses some; the assay was immunoSEQ multiplex PCR. V and J calls and clone size are copied from that table; D and trimming were computed from the DNA. The table lists about 69,000 clones, around three quarters of them singletons. The germline V gene has CDR1 SGHRS and CDR2 YFSETQ. The CDR3 consists of 16 residues. The V and J ends lost 4 bases and 5 bases, in that order; junction bases with no gene match: 8. The sequencing sample was made of peripheral blood. The chain is built from TRBV5-1 and TRBJ1-4, with 10 bases lining up with TRBD1. The source is a man in his sixties with acute or convalescent COVID-19. The CDR3 DNA is TGCGCCAGCAGCACCAGGACAGGGGGTAACAATGAAAAACTGTTTTTT. It encodes CASSTRTGGNNEKLFF.